This T cell receptor (beta chain) was profiled in a study of Graves' ophthalmopathy and Graves' hyperthyroidism. This clonotype was counted at least ten times. Enrolled hyperthyroidism patients had a new diagnosis, a duration under 2 months, and an age of 18 to 65. Amplification from RNA transcripts yielded the TCR beta CDR3 regions. The library came from an HTBI-primed first-round RT-PCR and a second-round multiplex PCR. TCRdb independently ran MiXCR on the multiplex PCR reads; one entry per CDR3 protein. The sample yields hundreds of thousands of distinct CDR3 sequences, around a fifth seen once. The V end was cut by 0 bases, the J end by 6 bases, with 9 bases between. In germline, CDR1 is SGHRS, CDR2 YFSETQ. This CDR3 is 13 amino acids long.

Sequenced input: peripheral blood. This receptor was identified in a woman aged 18-29 years with stable Graves' hyperthyroidism. Some clones in this sample may be carry-over from other donors' samples. This chain links TRBV5-1 with TRBJ1-1; D is possibly TRBD1 (5 bases). The CDR3 DNA is TGCGCCAGCAGCTTGGAACTGGGGGCTGAAGCTTTCTTT. This encodes CASSLELGAEAFF.